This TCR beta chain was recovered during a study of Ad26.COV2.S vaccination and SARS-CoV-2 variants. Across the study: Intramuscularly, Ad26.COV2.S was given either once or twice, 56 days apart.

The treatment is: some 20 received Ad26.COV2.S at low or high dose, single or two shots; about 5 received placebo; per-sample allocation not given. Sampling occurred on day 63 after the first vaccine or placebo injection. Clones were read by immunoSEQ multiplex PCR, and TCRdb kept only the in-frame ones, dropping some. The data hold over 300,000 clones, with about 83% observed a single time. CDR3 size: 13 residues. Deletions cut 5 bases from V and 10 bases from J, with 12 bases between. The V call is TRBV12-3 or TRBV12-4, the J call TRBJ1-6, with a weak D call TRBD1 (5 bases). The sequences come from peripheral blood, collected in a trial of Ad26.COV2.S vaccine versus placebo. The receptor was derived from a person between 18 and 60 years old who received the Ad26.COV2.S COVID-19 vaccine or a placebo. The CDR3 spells CASSPNGGSPLHF. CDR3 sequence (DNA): TGTGCCAGCAGTCCCAATGGGGGATCACCCCTCCACTTT.